This record concerns one T cell receptor (beta chain) sequence. The PCR was carried out with 60 Vbeta primers and 13 Jbeta primers. Profiling relied on immunoSEQ multiplex PCR, and the TCRdb table lists in-frame clones only, not all of them. The sample contains about 140,000 clones, about 80% of which appear only once. The data are from a study of cytomegalovirus exposure and HLA in healthy donors. Germline assignment: CDR1 PRHDT and CDR2 FYEKMQ (reference sequence). The junction had 11 bases not matched to a gene; V was cut back by 5 bases and J by 6 bases. The CDR3 has 15 amino acids. Input material: PBMCs. This chain connects TRBV13 to TRBJ2-7; 9 nucleotides align to TRBD1. The origin of this receptor is a young man in good health and CMV-seronegative. As DNA, the CDR3 is TGTGCCAGCAGCCCGACCGGGACAGGGTTTGCCGAGCAGTACTTC. As protein: CASSPTGTGFAEQYF.